The 15 T cell receptor beta chains below were found in one sample sequenced in a study of shared clonotypes between healthy human individuals. Profiled with immunoSEQ multiplex PCR; TCRdb holds only in-frame clones, not every one. Of about 600,000 clones detected, roughly 79% appear once; the ten largest clones hold around 13%. The sequenced sample consisted of PBMCs. The receptor source for this set is a woman in her forties in good health. Some clones in this sample may be carry-over from other donors' samples.

The chain is built from TRBV10-3 and TRBJ2-1; the D gene is possibly TRBD2 (7 bases). V shed 5 bases and J shed 0 bases, with 14 bases lying between them. The CDR3 runs to 16 residues. The germline V gene encodes CDR1 ENHRY and CDR2 SYGVKD. The CDR3 DNA is TGTGCCATCAGTTCTAGGGGGAGGGGCTCCTACAATGAGCAGTTCTTC. Its translation is CAISSRGRGSYNEQFF.

J is TRBJ1-2 and V is TRBV29-1; 8 bases agree with TRBD1. The germline CDR1 and CDR2 sequences are SQVTM and ANQGSEA. This CDR3 spans 15 amino acids. The ends lost 3 bases at V and 4 bases at J; junction bases unmatched: 10. The CDR3 nucleotides are TGCAGCGTTGATTATCCGGGACAGGCGCCCTATGGCTACACCTTC. It is translated as CSVDYPGQAPYGYTF.

V gene TRBV2 combines with J gene TRBJ2-2; TRBD1 matches at 12 bases. V was pared by 6 bases and J by 6 bases, with 11 bases of the junction left unmatched. CDR1 is SNHLY and CDR2 is FYNNEI in the germline V gene. CDR3 length equals 17 residues. Written as DNA, the CDR3 is TGTGCCAGCAGCCCCCGCCTGGGACAGGGGGCTTCCGGGGAGCTGTTTTTT. Its translation: CASSPRLGQGASGELFF.

This rearrangement joins TRBV28 to TRBJ2-2; the match to TRBD2 covers 8 bases. J lost 5 bases, V lost 6 bases, and 8 bases had no gene match. The CDR3 length is 15 residues. The V gene's germline CDR1 is MDHEN and CDR2 SYDVKM. The CDR3 sequence is CASSMTSAGTGELFF. CDR3 nucleotide sequence: TGTGCCAGCAGCATGACTAGCGCGGGGACCGGGGAGCTGTTTTTT.

This clone occurred many times. The sample contains more than one DNA sequence encoding this CDR3. As DNA, the CDR3 is TGTGCCAGCAGCTTGTCGGTCGGGGACACTGAAGCTTTCTTT. Translated, it gives CASSLSVGDTEAFF. V gene TRBV5-4 combines with J gene TRBJ1-1; D gene uncertain. The germline V and J ends were trimmed by 1 base and 3 bases, with 10 bases remaining between them. The CDR3 sequence is 14 residues long. Germline CDR1 reads SGHNT; CDR2 reads YYREEE (reference sequence).

This clone has a handful of counts. The genes are TRBV25-1 and TRBJ1-1; TRBD1 aligns across 7 bases. V gave up 5 bases and J gave up 1 base; unmatched junction bases: 1. The CDR3 loop spans 13 amino acids. The germline gives CDR1 MGHDK, CDR2 SYGVNS. The DNA for the CDR3 is TGTGCCAGCAGTCCAGGGGGGAACACTGAAGCTTTCTTT. Its translation is CASSPGGNTEAFF.

The gene calls are TRBV9 and TRBJ2-1; a possible D gene is TRBD2 (6 bases). This CDR3 is built from 16 residues. The germline V gene has CDR1 SGDLS and CDR2 YYNGEE. V lost 0 bases and J lost 8, with 18 bases in between. CDR3 DNA sequence: TGTGCCAGCAGCGTAGGGGAGGTGTCGAGCGTCGATGAGCAGTTCTTC. It encodes CASSVGEVSSVDEQFF.

The chain joins TRBV6-4 to TRBJ2-3; possible D gene TRBD2, 6 bases. Germline CDR1 is MRHNA and CDR2 is SNTAGT. The CDR3 sequence is 15 residues long. The V and J ends lost 9 bases and 1 base respectively, with 17 bases between them. CDR3 in DNA: TGTGCCAGACAAATCTTAGCGGACGGCACAGATACGCAGTATTTT. Translating it yields CARQILADGTDTQYF.

CDR3: CASSLPGGGETQYF. CDR3 DNA sequence: TGTGCCAGCAGTTTACCAGGGGGAGGTGAGACCCAGTACTTC. V is TRBV28 and J is TRBJ2-5, with D maybe TRBD1 (7 bases). This CDR3 comprises 14 residues. CDR1 is MDHEN and CDR2 is SYDVKM in the germline V gene. V lost 2 bases, J lost 5 bases, and 12 bases lay in between.

The chain carries TRBV30 and TRBJ2-7; 9 nucleotides agree with TRBD2. The germline gives CDR1 GTSNPN, CDR2 SVGIG (reference sequence). The CDR3 is 14 residues long. The V segment lost 4 bases and the J segment 4 bases; nucleotides outside the gene matches: 8. The CDR3 nucleotides are TGTGCCTGGATGCGGCTAGCGGGATCTTACGAGCAGTACTTC. This codes for CAWMRLAGSYEQYF.

This clone showed up just a few times. Additional DNA sequences in this sample encode the identical CDR3. The chain employs TRBV18 and TRBJ1-1, with 8 nucleotides matching TRBD1. Trimming at V came to 3 bases and at J to 6 bases, leaving 3 bases not matched to a gene. CDR1 and CDR2 (germline): KGHSH, LQKENI. The CDR3 sequence is 13 residues long. In DNA form, the CDR3 reads TGTGCCAGCTCACCCGGACAGGGAGCTGAAGCTTTCTTT. Translating gives CASSPGQGAEAFF.

The CDR3 DNA reads TGTGCCAGCAGTGTGCAGGGGGCAAGCACTGAAGCTTTCTTT. This sequence encodes CASSVQGASTEAFF. This chain connects TRBV2 to TRBJ1-1; 8 bases map to TRBD1. The germline V gene encodes CDR1 SNHLY and CDR2 FYNNEI. CDR3 length: 14 amino acids. With V trimmed by 4 bases and J by 4 bases, 5 bases remained unmatched.

The chain recombines TRBV4-3 with TRBJ2-3, with 9 bases aligning to TRBD2. CDR1 is LGHNA and CDR2 is YSLEER in the germline V gene. The junction had 12 bases not matched to a gene; V was cut back by 2 bases and J by 6 bases. CDR3 size: 17 residues. The CDR3 coding sequence is TGCGCCAGCAGCCAAAGAGGAACTAGCGGGTCCCGGGATACGCAGTATTTT. Translated: CASSQRGTSGSRDTQYF.

This chain links TRBV27 with TRBJ2-7, with D possibly TRBD1 on 6 matching bases. CDR1 MNHEY and CDR2 SMNVEV come from the germline V gene (reference sequence). V lost 4 bases, J lost 3 bases, and 10 bases lay in between. CDR3 length equals 13 residues. The CDR3 protein is CASSYLQGYEQYF. As DNA, the CDR3 is TGTGCCAGCAGTTACCTACAGGGCTACGAGCAGTACTTC.

This chain joins TRBV19 and TRBJ2-7; 8 bases line up with TRBD2. The V gene end was trimmed by 9 bases and the J gene end by 6 bases; junction bases not matched to a gene: 13. Per germline, CDR1 LNHDA and CDR2 SQIVND (reference sequence). The CDR3 runs to 14 residues. The DNA of the CDR3 is TGTGCCAGCTCTCAGGGACTAGGATTGGTCGAGCAGTACTTC. It translates to CASSQGLGLVEQYF.